One T cell receptor beta chain is described in this entry. The table came from immunoSEQ multiplex PCR; TCRdb's copy has only in-frame clones and leaves some out. The table lists fewer than 400,000 clones, approximately 88% of them singletons. This entry belongs to a study of blood T cell repertoires in COVID-19. Study-level background: T cells, B-cell-depleted T cells, or PBMCs supplied cDNA or gDNA.

J gave up 3 bases and V 0 bases, and 8 bases lay outside the gene matches. The CDR3 totals 17 residues. Germline CDR1 SEHNR, CDR2 FQNEAQ (reference sequence). Living in roughly 25 US areas, the participants were between roughly 18 and 89 years of age. Self-reported history from a screening survey and questionnaire set each donor's cohort. Two negative PCRs, clearance, or symptom resolution characterized the recovered Cohort 3 donors. This sequence joins TRBV7-9 and TRBJ2-3; TRBD1 agrees at 8 bases. The sample was PBMCs or T cells enriched from blood (not recorded which). The TCR comes from a man between 60 and 75 years old who had recovered from COVID-19. CDR3 amino acids: CASSLAAGQGATDTQYF. CDR3 DNA: TGTGCCAGCAGCTTAGCTGCAGGGCAGGGGGCGACAGATACGCAGTATTTT.